These 32 T cell receptor beta chains were all obtained from the same sample, sequenced in a study of siplizumab effects on memory and regulatory T cells. Some clones are missing from TCRdb's copy, which holds only in-frame ones; the method was immunoSEQ multiplex PCR. The sample comprises approximately 100,000 clones, 75% to 95% of which are singletons, and roughly 2.7% rests with the top ten. Sequenced sample: CD4+ T cells sorted from blood. Source of these receptors: a human donor in good health. Some clones in this sample may be carry-over from other donors' samples.

This rearrangement joins TRBV12-5 to TRBJ2-7; TRBD1 aligns across 8 bases. The V and J ends lost 2 bases and 6 bases, in that order; junction bases with no gene match: 9. CDR1 LGHNT and CDR2 FRNRAP come from the germline V gene. There are 15 residues in the CDR3. The CDR3 coding sequence is TGTGCTAGTGGTTTGTACGTAGGACAGGGCATCGAGCAGTACTTC. As protein: CASGLYVGQGIEQYF.

The chain is built from TRBV28 and TRBJ2-1, with D possibly matching TRBD1 (8 bases). V was trimmed by 8 bases and J by 4 bases, leaving 27 bases between them. The CDR3 spans 18 residues. Germline CDR1 is MDHEN and CDR2 is SYDVKM. DNA of the CDR3: TGTGCCAGCCGTCGTACTTACAGGGGGGGGTACCTGTACAATGAGCAGTTCTTC. Translated, it gives CASRRTYRGGYLYNEQFF. Filled out from reference TRBV28 and TRBJ2-1, the complete variable domain reads DVKVTQSSRYLVKRTGEKVFLECVQDMDHENMFWYRQDPGLGLRLIYFSYDVKMKEKGDIPEGYSVSREKKERFSLILESASTNQTSMYLCASRRTYRGGYLYNEQFFGPGTRLTVL.

The CDR3 sequence: CASSQVQGYSNQPQHF. The CDR3 DNA follows: TGCGCCAGCAGCCAAGTACAGGGTTATAGCAATCAGCCCCAGCATTTT. V usage is TRBV4-1 and J usage is TRBJ1-5; a possible D gene is TRBD1 (6 bases). V lost 1 base to trimming and J lost 0 bases, with 10 bases between them. CDR3 size: 16 residues. CDR1 is MGHRA and CDR2 is YSYEKL in the germline V gene.

This chain uses TRBV7-9 with TRBJ2-4; 7 bases fit TRBD1. The length of the CDR3 is 17 residues. After removal of 3 bases from V and 0 bases from J, the junction contained 8 bases not matched to a gene. Germline-derived CDR1 and CDR2 are SEHNR and FQNEAQ (reference sequence). CDR3 residues: CASSLYGTDQAKNIQYF. The CDR3, as DNA: TGTGCCAGCAGCTTGTACGGGACAGATCAAGCCAAAAACATTCAGTACTTC. The full variable domain, its missing parts supplied by reference TRBV7-9 and TRBJ2-4, is DTGVSQNPRHKITKRGQNVTFRCDPISEHNRLYWYRQTLGQGPEFLTYFQNEAQLEKSRLLSDRFSAERPKGSFSTLEIQRTEQGDSAMYLCASSLYGTDQAKNIQYFGAGTRLSVL.

The rearrangement joins TRBV7-9 to TRBJ1-2, with 8 bases aligning to TRBD1. Germline CDR1 SEHNR, CDR2 FQNEAQ (reference sequence). The junction had 13 bases not matched to a gene; V was cut back by 2 bases and J by 5 bases. The CDR3 has 17 residues. The CDR3 region is CASSLLSFDRGAYGYTF. The DNA of the CDR3 is TGTGCCAGCAGCTTACTCTCCTTCGACAGGGGCGCTTATGGCTACACCTTC.

The gene calls are TRBV28 and TRBJ2-6; no clear D. Germline-derived CDR1 and CDR2 are MDHEN and SYDVKM. V shed 5 bases and J shed 5 bases, with 22 bases lying between them. CDR3 length: 18 amino acids. CDR3 in DNA: TGTGCCAGCAGTGTACTGGGCTTGACACAAAGTCGGGCCAACGTCCTGACTTTC. This codes for CASSVLGLTQSRANVLTF.

The CDR3 here is CASSADRGSGNTIYF. CDR3 in DNA: TGTGCCAGCAGCGCCGACCGGGGTTCTGGAAACACCATATATTTT. The chain uses TRBV7-8 and TRBJ1-3; D remains ambiguous. Trimming removed 5 bases from V and 1 base from J, with 12 bases in between. Germline CDR1 is SGHVS and CDR2 is FQNEAQ. The CDR3 has 15 amino acids.

CDR3 region: CASSDPMPGSNQPQHF. The CDR3 nucleotides are TGTGCCAGCAGTGACCCTATGCCAGGGAGCAATCAGCCCCAGCATTTT. The V call is TRBV6-1, the J call TRBJ1-5, with a tentative D call TRBD1 (5 bases). Germline V CDR1 and CDR2: MNHNS, SASEGT. The V and J ends lost 3 bases and 1 base respectively, with 13 bases between them. CDR3 size: 16 residues.

The rearrangement uses TRBV21-1 and TRBJ2-5; the table gives TRBD2 as D, unverified against the DNA. TRBV21-1 is a pseudogene. This CDR3 spans 12 amino acids. CDR3 bases: TGTGCCAGCAGCGATACTCAAGAGACCCAGTACTTC. Translating it yields CASSDTQETQYF.

The chain employs TRBV5-4 and TRBJ2-1, with unresolved D. The CDR3 has 15 amino acids. The ends were cut back, 2 bases at V and 0 bases at J, with 9 bases in the middle. The germline V gene has CDR1 SGHNT and CDR2 YYREEE (reference sequence). CDR3 nucleotide sequence: TGTGCCAGCAGCTTACATTCCTCCTCCTACAATGAGCAGTTCTTC. Its translation: CASSLHSSSYNEQFF.

The chain employs TRBV5-1 and TRBJ1-3; D call uncertain. Germline V CDR1 and CDR2: SGHRS, YFSETQ. V was cut by 5 bases and J by 8 bases, with 11 bases left in between. This CDR3 comprises 12 residues. CDR3 loop: CASSPNGDTIYF. CDR3 bases: TGCGCCAGCAGTCCCAACGGGGACACCATATATTTT.

The chain recombines TRBV19 with TRBJ1-5; no clear D gene. Trimming took 3 bases from V and 9 from J, leaving 15 bases between them. This CDR3 region has 14 residues. Germline CDR1 LNHDA, CDR2 SQIVND (reference sequence). CDR3 sequence reads: CASSIGQSGGPQHF. The DNA for the CDR3 is TGTGCCAGTAGTATCGGCCAGTCCGGAGGGCCCCAGCATTTT.

The gene calls are TRBV4-1 and TRBJ1-1; TRBD1 might be the D (6 bases). CDR1 is MGHRA, CDR2 YSYEKL, per germline. V shed 1 base and J shed 6 bases, with 33 bases lying between them. The CDR3 has 21 amino acids. This CDR3 reads CASSQVSLGERGRVVYSEAFF. CDR3 DNA sequence: TGCGCCAGCAGCCAAGTTTCGCTCGGGGAGAGGGGGAGGGTGGTATACTCTGAAGCTTTCTTT.

CDR3 in DNA: TGCGCCAGCAGCTTGATCGGCTCCTCCTACGAGCAGTACTTC. It encodes CASSLIGSSYEQYF. This chain connects TRBV5-1 to TRBJ2-7; no clear D. In germline, CDR1 is SGHRS, CDR2 YFSETQ. The CDR3 sequence is 14 residues long. The ends were cut back, 1 base at V and 0 bases at J, with 8 bases in the middle.

The CDR3 nucleotides read TGTGCCAGCAGTTTCTCGCGGGAGGCCGGTTCCGAGCAGTACTTC. Amino acid sequence: CASSFSREAGSEQYF. The V and J genes are TRBV28 and TRBJ2-7, with 8 positions matching TRBD2. Unmatched junction bases numbered 10, after V lost 3 bases and J lost 6 bases. CDR3 length: 15 amino acids. CDR1 and CDR2 from the germline V gene are MDHEN and SYDVKM.

The rearrangement uses TRBV6-6 and TRBJ2-1, with 8 bases aligning to TRBD2. This CDR3 contains 15 residues. Germline CDR1 MNHNY, CDR2 SVGAGI (reference sequence). J gave up 0 bases and V 7 bases, and 5 bases lay outside the gene matches. This CDR3 is CASIKSGSSYNEQFF. The CDR3 nucleotides read TGTGCCAGCATCAAAAGCGGGAGCTCCTACAATGAGCAGTTCTTC.

This clone was seen once. V usage is TRBV18 and J usage is TRBJ1-2; D not resolved. The CDR3 runs 16 residues. The V end was cut by 2 bases, the J end by 0 bases, with 13 bases between. Germline V gene lookup returns CDR1 KGHSH and CDR2 LQKENI. As DNA, the CDR3 is TGTGCCAGCTCACCATCGAGCCAGACGGCTAACTATGGCTACACCTTC. Encoded protein: CASSPSSQTANYGYTF.

This chain joins TRBV5-1 and TRBJ2-5; tentatively, D is TRBD1 or TRBD2 (5 bases each). Between the trimmed V and J ends, which lost 4 bases and 1 base, there was a span of 17 bases. The germline V gene has CDR1 SGHRS and CDR2 YFSETQ. The CDR3 extends over 16 amino acids. The CDR3 region has the DNA TGCGCCAGCAGCCGACGGGACGTACTCCTCCAAGAGACCCAGTACTTC. This codes for CASSRRDVLLQETQYF.

The sample holds a few counts of this clone. The chain links TRBV18 to TRBJ2-3; the match to TRBD2 covers 16 bases. CDR3 length: 17 amino acids. Per the germline V gene, CDR1 is KGHSH and CDR2 is LQKENI. V trimming: 3 bases; J trimming: 4 bases; junction bases outside the gene matches: 4. CDR3 sequence reads: CASSPGTSGRAADTQYF. The CDR3 nucleotides are TGTGCCAGCTCACCCGGGACTAGCGGGAGGGCCGCAGATACGCAGTATTTT.

This clone occurred many times. The V call is TRBV5-1, the J call TRBJ1-1; D not resolved. From germline, CDR1 is SGHRS and CDR2 YFSETQ. V was shortened by 1 base and J by 5 bases, with 15 bases between the two germline ends. This CDR3 is 15 amino acids long. The DNA for the CDR3 is TGCGCCAGCAGCTTGCAGGACCCCCGAAGGACTGAAGCTTTCTTT. It codes for CASSLQDPRRTEAFF.

The chain links TRBV19 to TRBJ2-3, with 10 bases aligning to TRBD2. Germline V gives CDR1 LNHDA, CDR2 SQIVND (reference sequence). CDR3 length: 15 amino acids. The V segment lost 8 bases and the J segment 4 bases; nucleotides outside the gene matches: 9. The CDR3 protein is CASRFLAGDADTQYF. The DNA for the CDR3 is TGTGCCAGTCGTTTTCTAGCGGGAGACGCAGATACGCAGTATTTT.

This chain joins TRBV5-1 and TRBJ2-2; 9 nucleotides align to TRBD1. CDR1 and CDR2 (germline): SGHRS, YFSETQ. CDR3 length: 15 amino acids. J gave up 5 bases and V 5 bases, and 7 bases lay outside the gene matches. The CDR3 coding sequence is TGCGCCAGCAGAGCCGGGACAGGGATGACCGGGGAGCTGTTTTTT. Its protein product is CASRAGTGMTGELFF.

The chain combines TRBV2 with TRBJ2-1; D possibly matches TRBD1 or TRBD2 (7 bases each). V lost 6 bases and J lost 0, with 12 bases in between. The CDR3 covers 15 residues. Germline V gene lookup returns CDR1 SNHLY and CDR2 FYNNEI. The CDR3, as DNA: TGTGCCAGCAGAAAGCGGGACAGCTCCTACAATGAGCAGTTCTTC. Translated, it gives CASRKRDSSYNEQFF.

This clone was found once. CDR3 residues: CASSKYQGRNTGELFF. The DNA for the CDR3 is TGTGCCAGCAGTAAATACCAGGGTCGGAACACCGGGGAGCTGTTTTTT. V is TRBV2 and J is TRBJ2-2; possibly TRBD1 for D (5 bases). Germline V CDR1 and CDR2: SNHLY, FYNNEI. Trimming removed 5 bases from V and 1 base from J, with 14 bases in between. The CDR3 runs to 16 residues.

The chain links TRBV11-3 to TRBJ2-2; 7 positions match TRBD2. J lost 5 bases, V lost 5 bases, and 14 bases had no gene match. This CDR3 spans 17 amino acids. Germline V gene lookup returns CDR1 SGHNT and CDR2 YENEEA. CDR3 DNA sequence: TGTGCCAGCAGCCCCGGGGGTGTGGCGGGAGAGACCGGGGAGCTGTTTTTT. Protein product: CASSPGGVAGETGELFF.

The chain has TRBV7-2 and TRBJ1-2; D is unresolved. In germline, CDR1 is SGHTA, CDR2 FQGNSA. CDR3 size: 11 residues. Trimming shortened V by 8 bases and J by 7 bases, and 11 bases separated the two germline ends. The CDR3 loop reads CASGVDRGYTF. The CDR3 nucleotides are TGTGCCAGCGGGGTCGACCGTGGCTACACCTTC.

The chain has TRBV6-5 and TRBJ1-2, with 8 bases fitting TRBD1. The CDR3 runs 15 residues. V gave up 2 bases and J gave up 4 bases; unmatched junction bases: 6. Germline V gene lookup returns CDR1 MNHEY and CDR2 SVGAGI. The CDR3 sequence: CASSYRTGLGYGYTF. CDR3 coding DNA: TGTGCCAGCAGTTACCGGACAGGGCTGGGCTATGGCTACACCTTC.

The count of this clone is one. The V and J genes are TRBV18 and TRBJ2-4, with D possibly matching TRBD2 (6 bases). In germline, CDR1 is KGHSH, CDR2 LQKENI. V was trimmed by 3 bases and J by 5 bases, leaving 14 bases between them. This CDR3 has 15 amino acids. As DNA, the CDR3 is TGTGCCAGCTCACCGGGACTCCCTGTCCAAAACATTCAGTACTTC. This gives the protein CASSPGLPVQNIQYF.

Comment on this clone: A read error may produce the germline difference seen at one junction end. The gene calls are TRBV7-7 and TRBJ2-7; perhaps TRBD2 as D (5 bases). CDR1 is SSHAT and CDR2 is FNYEAQ in the germline V gene (reference sequence). The CDR3 covers 13 residues. CDR3: CASSLSGRGEQYF. CDR3 in DNA: TGTGCTAGCAGCTTATCCGGACGGGGTGAGCAGTACTTC. Full variable domain (rest looked up from reference TRBV7-7 and TRBJ2-7): GAGVSQSPRYKVTKRGQDVTLRCDPISSHATLYWYQQALGQGPEFLTYFNYEAQPDKSGLPSDRFSAERPEGSISTLTIQRTEQRDSAMYRCASSLSGRGEQYFGPGTRLTVT.

This sequence joins TRBV5-1 and TRBJ2-5; no clear D gene. Trimming cost V 0 bases and J 4 bases, with 7 bases left between them. The CDR3 spans 13 residues. Germline CDR1 reads SGHRS; CDR2 reads YFSETQ. The CDR3 bases are TGCGCCAGCAGCTTGGCCCCGATAGAGACCCAGTACTTC. Translating it yields CASSLAPIETQYF.

This chain connects TRBV5-1 to TRBJ2-2; TRBD2 aligns across 12 bases. The CDR3 length is 16 residues. J lost 0 bases, V lost 3 bases, and 0 bases had no gene match. Germline assignment: CDR1 SGHRS and CDR2 YFSETQ. The CDR3 coding sequence is TGCGCCAGCAGCTGGACTAGCGGGACGAACACCGGGGAGCTGTTTTTT. Its translation: CASSWTSGTNTGELFF.

CDR3 region: CASSPQFQTGSSYNSPLHF. In DNA, the CDR3 is TGTGCCAGCAGTCCACAGTTCCAGACGGGGAGCTCCTATAATTCACCCCTCCACTTT. The rearrangement links TRBV27 to TRBJ1-6, with D unclear. This CDR3 region has 19 residues. V lost 5 bases to trimming and J lost 0 bases, with 20 bases between them. Germline V lookup: CDR1 MNHEY, CDR2 SMNVEV (reference sequence).